This passage covers 30 T cell receptor beta chains from one sample sequenced in a study of T cell responses to AZD1222 COVID-19 vaccine. Repertoires were generated with immunoSEQ multiplex PCR, while TCRdb's copy carries only in-frame clones and drops some. The table has 120,000 to 150,000 clones, approximately 90% seen once. This specimen consisted of peripheral blood, obtained on day 0 of MenACWY control vaccination. These receptors came from an adult in good health.

This CDR3 is CATSRGTNTEAFF. The CDR3 DNA sequence: TGTGCCACCAGCAGAGGAACCAACACTGAAGCTTTCTTT. This sequence joins TRBV15 and TRBJ1-1; D gene uncertain. The CDR3 loop spans 13 amino acids. Per germline, CDR1 LNHNV and CDR2 YYDKDF (reference sequence). V was clipped by 1 base and J by 2 bases, with 5 bases between them.

The rearrangement joins TRBV15 to TRBJ2-3; 11 bases fit TRBD2. Germline V gives CDR1 LNHNV, CDR2 YYDKDF (reference sequence). Germline trimming cut 5 bases from V and 0 bases from J; bases unmatched to any gene: 1. CDR3 length equals 15 residues. CDR3: CATSLAGGSTDTQYF. The DNA of the CDR3 is TGTGCCACCAGCCTAGCGGGGGGTAGCACAGATACGCAGTATTTT.

V and J are TRBV6-5 and TRBJ1-1, with D perhaps TRBD1 (6 bases). V was shortened by 5 bases and J by 7 bases, with 20 bases between the two germline ends. This CDR3 region has 15 residues. CDR1 MNHEY and CDR2 SVGAGI come from the germline V gene. CDR3 coding DNA: TGTGCCAGCAGTCCCCAGGGGCTGGGGGAGGTTGAAGCTTTCTTT. Amino acids: CASSPQGLGEVEAFF.

The rearrangement joins TRBV6-5 to TRBJ2-7; no definite D call. With 2 bases removed from V and 5 bases from J, the gap between germline ends came to 13 bases. Germline CDR1 is MNHEY and CDR2 is SVGAGI. The CDR3 has 14 amino acids. CDR3 nucleotides: TGTGCCAGCAGTTACAACGTGAACCGTGACGAGCAGTACTTC. Translated, it gives CASSYNVNRDEQYF.

The chain uses TRBV4-1 and TRBJ1-6; 9 nucleotides line up with TRBD1. The CDR3 length is 17 residues. Germline trimming cut 0 bases from V and 10 bases from J; bases unmatched to any gene: 10. Germline assignment: CDR1 MGHRA and CDR2 YSYEKL. The CDR3 nucleotides read TGCGCCAGCAGCCAAGATAAGAGGGACAGGGTGAGGTCACCCCTCCACTTT. Its translation is CASSQDKRDRVRSPLHF.

This sequence joins TRBV28 and TRBJ2-1; D perhaps matches TRBD2 (7 bases). Germline V gene lookup returns CDR1 MDHEN and CDR2 SYDVKM. V was clipped by 6 bases and J by 7 bases, with 16 bases between them. This CDR3 is built from 14 residues. For the CDR3, the DNA is TGTGCCAGCAGCCCTATAGGGGGAGGGAATGAGCAGTTCTTC. Protein sequence: CASSPIGGGNEQFF.

This sequence joins TRBV15 and TRBJ1-1, with D possibly TRBD1 on 6 matching bases. The CDR3 runs to 15 residues. V dropped 7 bases and J dropped 5 bases, with 20 bases sitting between them. Looked up from germline, CDR1 is LNHNV and CDR2 is YYDKDF (reference sequence). The CDR3 region has the DNA TGTGCCACCATCTCCGCCGGGGGCGCTTATACTGAAGCTTTCTTT. Amino acids: CATISAGGAYTEAFF.

The chain recombines TRBV3-1 (or the pseudogene TRBV3-2) with TRBJ2-7; D call uncertain. CDR3 length equals 14 residues. Germline lookup yields CDR1 LGHDT and CDR2 YNNKEL (reference sequence). Between the trimmed V and J ends, which lost 4 bases and 3 bases, there was a span of 13 bases. The CDR3 sequence is CASSLSLGNYEQYF. The DNA of the CDR3 is TGTGCCAGCAGCCTTTCACTCGGAAACTACGAGCAGTACTTC.

The chain couples TRBV19 to TRBJ2-3, with D perhaps matching TRBD2 (5 bases). The germline V gene has CDR1 LNHDA and CDR2 SQIVND (reference sequence). This CDR3 has 13 amino acids. V lost 5 bases and J 6 bases, leaving 12 bases between the germline ends. The CDR3 nucleotides read TGTGCCAGTAGTTTGTATAGCGCGGATACGCAGTATTTT. Residues: CASSLYSADTQYF.

The genes are TRBV27 and TRBJ2-7, with TRBD2 matching over 7 bases. Germline V gene sequence: CDR1 MNHEY, CDR2 SMNVEV (reference sequence). The CDR3 contains 15 residues. Losses at the gene ends were 4 bases for V and 2 bases for J; bases not matched to a gene: 8. The CDR3 nucleotides are TGTGCCAGCAGTTGGGGAGGGAGGGGCACCTACGAGCAGTACTTC. It codes for CASSWGGRGTYEQYF.

The chain joins TRBV12-5 to TRBJ2-7; 7 nucleotides match TRBD1. CDR1 and CDR2 from the germline V gene are LGHNT and FRNRAP. This CDR3 region has 13 residues. Trimming cost V 6 bases and J 3 bases; bases outside gene matches: 5. As DNA, the CDR3 is TGTGCTAGTGGACAGGGGAAAGGCTACGAGCAGTACTTC. It specifies CASGQGKGYEQYF.

The chain recombines TRBV6-1 with TRBJ1-4; D perhaps matches TRBD1 (6 bases). Germline V gene lookup returns CDR1 MNHNS and CDR2 SASEGT. The V gene lost 2 bases and the J gene lost 5 bases, with 12 bases spanning the gap. This CDR3 contains 15 residues. CDR3 coding DNA: TGTGCCAGCAGTGAAAATGAACAGGGAAATGAAAAACTGTTTTTT. This gives the protein CASSENEQGNEKLFF.

The chain employs TRBV15 and TRBJ2-6; perhaps D is TRBD1 or TRBD2 (6 bases each). The ends were cut back, 0 bases at V and 2 bases at J, with 11 bases in the middle. CDR1 LNHNV and CDR2 YYDKDF come from the germline V gene (reference sequence). The CDR3 has 17 residues. As DNA, the CDR3 is TGTGCCACCAGCAGAGATGGGGGCGGGACTGGGGCCAACGTCCTGACTTTC. Its protein product is CATSRDGGGTGANVLTF.

CDR3: CASSFRGWGTDTQYF. In DNA form, the CDR3 reads TGTGCCAGCAGCTTTCGGGGGTGGGGCACAGATACGCAGTATTTT. This chain uses TRBV7-2 with TRBJ2-3; D is possibly TRBD2 (6 bases). V lost 3 bases and J lost 1, with 11 bases in between. Per germline, CDR1 SGHTA and CDR2 FQGNSA. This CDR3 comprises 15 residues.

The rearrangement joins TRBV7-2 to TRBJ1-4, with unresolved D. The CDR3 sequence is 14 residues long. V dropped 5 bases and J dropped 10 bases, with 17 bases sitting between them. CDR1 and CDR2 from the germline V gene are SGHTA and FQGNSA. Here the CDR3 reads CASSPTQGELKLFF. The CDR3 coding sequence is TGTGCCAGCAGCCCGACACAAGGAGAGTTAAAACTGTTTTTT.

The genes are TRBV7-2 and TRBJ1-2, with unresolved D. The germline V and J ends were trimmed by 5 bases and 9 bases, with 19 bases remaining between them. Per germline, CDR1 SGHTA and CDR2 FQGNSA. The CDR3 loop spans 14 amino acids. The CDR3: CASSQTRTPDSYTF. DNA of the CDR3: TGTGCCAGCAGCCAAACGCGGACGCCGGATAGCTACACCTTC. Based on the CDR3 plus reference TRBV7-2 and TRBJ1-2, the full variable domain is GAGVSQSPSNKVTEKGKDVELRCDPISGHTALYWYRQSLGQGLEFLIYFQGNSAPDKSGLPSDRFSAERTGGSVSTLTIQRTQQEDSAVYLCASSQTRTPDSYTFGSGTRLTVV.

This clone was recorded a few times. The CDR3 DNA is TGTGCCAGCAGCTCCGTGTCAGGGAACACTGAAGCTTTCTTT. This sequence encodes CASSSVSGNTEAFF. The chain uses TRBV11-2 and TRBJ1-1, with D hard to call. This CDR3 has 14 residues. The germline V gene has CDR1 SGHAT and CDR2 FQNNGV. The V and J ends lost 4 bases and 1 base respectively, with 10 bases between them. The whole variable domain, filled in from reference TRBV11-2 and TRBJ1-1, reads EAGVAQSPRYKIIEKRQSVAFWCNPISGHATLYWYQQILGQGPKLLIQFQNNGVVDDSQLPKDRFSAERLKGVDSTLKIQPAKLEDSAVYLCASSSVSGNTEAFFGQGTRLTVV.

V gene TRBV18 combines with J gene TRBJ2-3; 8 bases align to TRBD2. CDR1 is KGHSH, CDR2 LQKENI, per germline. The CDR3 loop spans 17 amino acids. The junction had 9 bases not matched to a gene; V was cut back by 0 bases and J by 4 bases. CDR3 loop: CASSPPGGRRLADTQYF. The CDR3 DNA is TGTGCCAGCTCACCACCGGGCGGGAGGAGGTTAGCAGATACGCAGTATTTT.

The V and J genes are TRBV19 and TRBJ1-2; possibly TRBD1 for D (6 bases). Germline V CDR1 and CDR2: LNHDA, SQIVND (reference sequence). This CDR3 comprises 14 residues. The V end lost 5 bases, the J end lost 5 bases, and 15 bases lay between the germline ends. For the CDR3, the DNA is TGTGCCAGTAGTCCTACCAGGGGAGGGTATGGCTACACCTTC. Its translation: CASSPTRGGYGYTF. The whole variable domain, remainder taken from reference TRBV19 and TRBJ1-2, is DGGITQSPKYLFRKEGQNVTLSCEQNLNHDAMYWYRQDPGQGLRLIYYSQIVNDFQKGDIAEGYSVSREKKESFPLTVTSAQKNPTAFYLCASSPTRGGYGYTFGSGTRLTVV.

J is TRBJ2-1 and V is TRBV29-1; possibly TRBD2 for D (6 bases). The CDR3 covers 14 residues. CDR1 is SQVTM, CDR2 ANQGSEA, per germline. V was clipped by 8 bases and J by 5 bases, with 19 bases between them. CDR3 coding DNA: TGCAGCCTCCTGGGAGGTTCCGGAGACAATGAGCAGTTCTTC. Protein sequence: CSLLGGSGDNEQFF.

The chain couples TRBV7-2 to TRBJ1-2; TRBD1 matches at 12 bases. Trimming removed 1 base from V and 7 bases from J; junction bases left unmatched: 7. This CDR3 region has 16 residues. Germline V gives CDR1 SGHTA, CDR2 FQGNSA. CDR3 nucleotides: TGTGCCAGCAGCTTAGGGTCGGGACAGGGGGCAAGTGGCTACACCTTC. Its translation is CASSLGSGQGASGYTF.

The chain uses TRBV5-1 and TRBJ1-5; TRBD1 agrees at 7 bases. This CDR3 comprises 16 residues. Germline-derived CDR1 and CDR2 are SGHRS and YFSETQ. With 0 bases clipped from V and 2 bases from J, the junction kept 5 bases outside the gene matches. The CDR3, as DNA: TGCGCCAGCAGCTTGGGGGACAGAAGAGGCAATCAGCCCCAGCATTTT. This codes for CASSLGDRRGNQPQHF.

CDR3 sequence (DNA): TGTGCCAGCAGCTTGCCCAAAGTCCCGAACACTGAAGCTTTCTTT. Protein sequence: CASSLPKVPNTEAFF. V is TRBV5-5 and J is TRBJ1-1; D gene unclear. Germline V gene lookup returns CDR1 SGHKS and CDR2 YYEKEE (reference sequence). The germline V and J ends were trimmed by 1 base and 1 base, with 11 bases remaining between them. CDR3 length: 15 residues. The full variable domain, with the rest looked up from reference TRBV5-5 and TRBJ1-1, is DAGVTQSPTHLIKTRGQQVTLRCSPISGHKSVSWYQQVLGQGPQFIFQYYEKEERGRGNFPDRFSARQFPNYSSELNVNALLLGDSALYLCASSLPKVPNTEAFFGQGTRLTVV.

The chain links TRBV4-1 to TRBJ2-6, with 7 bases aligning to TRBD2. Germline lookup yields CDR1 MGHRA and CDR2 YSYEKL. There are 20 residues in the CDR3. The ends lost 11 bases at V and 3 bases at J; junction bases unmatched: 25. CDR3 protein: CAPRPQGGLEGPFGANVLTF. As DNA, the CDR3 is TGCGCCCCCCGCCCGCAGGGTGGACTAGAGGGACCTTTTGGGGCCAACGTCCTGACTTTC.

This chain links TRBV19 with TRBJ1-5; 9 bases agree with TRBD1. After removal of 2 bases from V and 7 bases from J, the junction contained 9 bases not matched to a gene. Germline CDR1 reads LNHDA; CDR2 reads SQIVND (reference sequence). The CDR3 covers 16 residues. CDR3 residues: CASSILGTGNSQPQHF. In nucleotides, the CDR3 is TGTGCCAGTAGTATACTCGGGACAGGGAATTCCCAGCCCCAGCATTTT.

The chain carries TRBV11-2 and TRBJ2-1; TRBD2 matches 13 bases. The CDR3 length is 15 residues. Per germline, CDR1 SGHAT and CDR2 FQNNGV. Trimming at V came to 3 bases and at J to 8 bases, leaving 4 bases not matched to a gene. DNA for the CDR3: TGTGCCAGCAGCTTGGGGACTAGCGGGATTTATGAGCAGTTCTTC. This encodes CASSLGTSGIYEQFF. The full variable domain, completed using reference TRBV11-2 and TRBJ2-1, is EAGVAQSPRYKIIEKRQSVAFWCNPISGHATLYWYQQILGQGPKLLIQFQNNGVVDDSQLPKDRFSAERLKGVDSTLKIQPAKLEDSAVYLCASSLGTSGIYEQFFGPGTRLTVL.

The CDR3 nucleotides read TGTGCCAGCAGCTTAAACAGGGAAAATTCACCCCTCCACTTT. Protein sequence: CASSLNRENSPLHF. The chain combines TRBV11-2 with TRBJ1-6; tentative D call: TRBD1 (6 bases). CDR3 length: 14 amino acids. Germline V gene data show CDR1 as SGHAT and CDR2 as FQNNGV. The germline V and J ends were trimmed by 2 bases and 7 bases, with 9 bases remaining between them.

This chain joins TRBV11-2 and TRBJ1-3, with a weak D call TRBD1 (6 bases). The CDR3 totals 15 residues. Germline values: CDR1 SGHAT, CDR2 FQNNGV. Trimming cost V 4 bases and J 4 bases, with 14 bases left between them. For the CDR3, the DNA is TGTGCCAGCAGCTCCACAGGGACAACAGGAAACACCATATATTTT. It specifies CASSSTGTTGNTIYF. Drawing the rest from reference TRBV11-2 and TRBJ1-3, the complete variable domain is EAGVAQSPRYKIIEKRQSVAFWCNPISGHATLYWYQQILGQGPKLLIQFQNNGVVDDSQLPKDRFSAERLKGVDSTLKIQPAKLEDSAVYLCASSSTGTTGNTIYFGEGSWLTVV.

This chain links TRBV27 with TRBJ1-5; D ambiguous. CDR1 is MNHEY and CDR2 is SMNVEV in the germline V gene (reference sequence). Trimming took 8 bases from V and 4 from J, leaving 6 bases between them. The CDR3 totals 11 residues. The CDR3 reads CASGSNQPQHF. DNA for the CDR3: TGTGCCAGCGGATCAAATCAGCCCCAGCATTTT.

The V and J genes are TRBV18 and TRBJ1-1; no clear D gene. V shed 4 bases and J shed 5 bases, with 14 bases lying between them. Germline CDR1 and CDR2: KGHSH and LQKENI. CDR3 length: 14 residues. CDR3 nucleotides: TGTGCCAGCTCACAAGTAAGGGAAGGAACTGAAGCTTTCTTT. Protein: CASSQVREGTEAFF.